The 27 T cell receptor beta chains given below trace back to one sample, sequenced in a study of T cells in localized non-small cell lung cancer. The data were produced by immunoSEQ multiplex PCR, yet TCRdb's version contains in-frame clones alone and is incomplete. The table lists 13,000 or so clones, over 25% of them singletons. The source material was lung tumor tissue, sampled before any cancer treatment. The origin of the receptors is a female donor older than 55 with stage I lung adenocarcinoma.

The chain joins TRBV10-1 to TRBJ2-3, with TRBD2 matching 8 bases. J was trimmed by 3 bases and V by 3 bases; bases with no gene match: 5. The germline CDR1 and CDR2 sequences are WNHNN and SYGVQD (reference sequence). The CDR3 runs 15 residues. The CDR3 region is CASSEGASGTDTQYF. The CDR3, as DNA: TGCGCCAGCAGTGAAGGAGCTAGCGGGACAGATACGCAGTATTTT.

This clone has just a few counts. CDR3: CASSLKGVQNIQYF. The CDR3, as DNA: TGTGCCAGCAGCTTAAAAGGGGTTCAGAACATTCAGTACTTC. V is TRBV11-3 and J is TRBJ2-4; a weak D match, TRBD1 (5 bases). The CDR3 is made up of 14 amino acids. The V gene's germline CDR1 is SGHNT and CDR2 YENEEA. Trimming removed 2 bases at V and 7 bases at J, with 12 bases between.

This clone came up a few times. The V and J genes are TRBV11-3 and TRBJ1-1, with 8 bases identical to TRBD1. With V trimmed by 3 bases and J by 4 bases, 4 bases remained unmatched. CDR1 and CDR2 from the germline V gene are SGHNT and YENEEA. The CDR3 contains 14 residues. DNA of the CDR3: TGTGCCAGCAGCTTCAGGGGGCGCGGCACTGAAGCTTTCTTT. This codes for CASSFRGRGTEAFF.

This clone was detected a few times. The chain links TRBV18 to TRBJ1-2; D gene unclear. V was pared by 3 bases and J by 0 bases, with 8 bases between. This CDR3 is 14 amino acids long. Germline V lookup: CDR1 KGHSH, CDR2 LQKENI. This CDR3 is CASSPYMANYGYTF. Here the CDR3 DNA reads TGTGCCAGCTCACCTTACATGGCTAACTATGGCTACACCTTC.

A note on this clone: The same CDR3 is also encoded by other DNA sequences in this sample. V and J are TRBV6-8 and TRBJ1-3; no firm D call. The V end lost 2 bases, the J end lost 2 bases, and 10 bases lay between the germline ends. This CDR3 contains 15 residues. Per the germline V gene, CDR1 is MNHGY and CDR2 is SAAAGT. The CDR3 reads CASSYQGGTGNTIYF. CDR3 coding DNA: TGTGCCAGCAGTTACCAAGGTGGAACTGGAAACACCATATATTTT.

V gene TRBV29-1 combines with J gene TRBJ1-1; 8 nucleotides match TRBD1. The CDR3 loop spans 12 amino acids. Per germline, CDR1 SQVTM and CDR2 ANQGSEA. V trimming: 6 bases; J trimming: 5 bases; junction bases outside the gene matches: 5. DNA of the CDR3: TGCAGCGTGGACAGGGTAAGGACTGAAGCTTTCTTT. Translating it yields CSVDRVRTEAFF.

This clone was seen many times. This sequence joins TRBV11-3 and TRBJ1-2, with TRBD1 matching 9 bases. This CDR3 spans 16 amino acids. Germline CDR1 SGHNT, CDR2 YENEEA. Unmatched junction bases numbered 15, after V lost 5 bases and J lost 8 bases. Here the CDR3 DNA reads TGTGCCAGCAGCCGGGACAGGGTAGGAGGAACTAGAGGCTACACCTTC. This gives the protein CASSRDRVGGTRGYTF.

This clone was detected a few times. This sequence joins TRBV11-3 and TRBJ2-6; 8 bases map to TRBD1. The CDR3 spans 18 residues. Germline CDR1 and CDR2: SGHNT and YENEEA. Losses at the gene ends were 3 bases for V and 0 bases for J; bases not matched to a gene: 7. The CDR3 region has the DNA TGTGCCAGCAGCTTTACAGGGGGAACTTTCTCTGGGGCCAACGTCCTGACTTTC. This codes for CASSFTGGTFSGANVLTF.

The chain links TRBV11-3 to TRBJ1-2; 10 nucleotides align to TRBD1. The CDR3 runs 15 residues. The V segment lost 2 bases and the J segment 5 bases; nucleotides outside the gene matches: 5. Germline-derived CDR1 and CDR2 are SGHNT and YENEEA. The CDR3 here is CASSLRQGALYGYTF. DNA for the CDR3: TGTGCCAGCAGCTTAAGACAGGGGGCGCTTTATGGCTACACCTTC. The entire variable domain, with the rest obtained from reference TRBV11-3 and TRBJ1-2, is as follows: EAGVVQSPRYKIIEKKQPVAFWCNPISGHNTLYWYLQNLGQGPELLIRYENEEAVDDSQLPKDRFSAERLKGVDSTLKIQPAELGDSAVYLCASSLRQGALYGYTFGSGTRLTVV.

The CDR3 loop is CASSRTGVRTDTQYF. In DNA form, the CDR3 reads TGTGCCAGCAGTAGGACAGGGGTCCGCACAGATACGCAGTATTTT. The chain is built from TRBV25-1 and TRBJ2-3; 9 bases line up with TRBD1. The CDR3 spans 15 residues. Per the germline V gene, CDR1 is MGHDK and CDR2 is SYGVNS. V shed 5 bases and J 1 base; nucleotides not matched to a gene: 4.

The V and J genes are TRBV6-1 and TRBJ1-1, with no clear D. Germline V gene data show CDR1 as MNHNS and CDR2 as SASEGT. The V end lost 5 bases, the J end lost 4 bases, and 8 bases lay between the germline ends. The CDR3 sequence is 12 residues long. CDR3 loop: CASSKGGTEAFF. In nucleotides, the CDR3 is TGTGCCAGCAGTAAAGGAGGCACTGAAGCTTTCTTT.

This chain joins TRBV11-3 and TRBJ2-7; D remains ambiguous. Germline CDR1 SGHNT, CDR2 YENEEA. The CDR3 is made up of 15 amino acids. Trimming cost V 3 bases and J 0 bases, with 12 bases left between them. CDR3 residues: CASSLEGQLSYEQYF. The CDR3 region has the DNA TGTGCCAGCAGCTTGGAAGGGCAACTCTCCTACGAGCAGTACTTC. The full variable domain, with the rest looked up from reference TRBV11-3 and TRBJ2-7, is EAGVVQSPRYKIIEKKQPVAFWCNPISGHNTLYWYLQNLGQGPELLIRYENEEAVDDSQLPKDRFSAERLKGVDSTLKIQPAELGDSAVYLCASSLEGQLSYEQYFGPGTRLTVT.

This chain connects TRBV14 to TRBJ2-1; the match to TRBD2 covers 12 bases. V shed 4 bases and J 2 bases; nucleotides not matched to a gene: 6. In germline, CDR1 is SGHDN, CDR2 FVKESK. The length of the CDR3 is 17 residues. Here the CDR3 DNA reads TGTGCCAGCAGCCCTCGACTAGCGGGAGCCCCCTACAATGAGCAGTTCTTC. The encoded protein is CASSPRLAGAPYNEQFF.

This clone was counted only a few times. Mismatch with germline at one junction end may stem from a read error. The rearrangement links TRBV6-8 to TRBJ1-1, with D hard to call. Germline lookup yields CDR1 MNHGY and CDR2 SAAAGT. This CDR3 region has 15 residues. The chain's CDR3 is CASNYLPGGKTEAFF. The CDR3 DNA follows: TGTGCCAGCAATTACCTGCCCGGAGGAAAAACTGAAGCTTTCTTT.

The rearrangement uses TRBV30 and TRBJ1-5; possible D gene TRBD1, 6 bases. Trimming took off 3 bases at V and 1 base at J, with 22 bases between the two ends. This CDR3 spans 18 amino acids. CDR1 and CDR2 from the germline V gene are GTSNPN and SVGIG (reference sequence). Here the CDR3 DNA reads TGTGCCTGGAGCGCCCGTGGAGGGGGATTGAGGAGCAATCAGCCCCAGCATTTT. Protein sequence: CAWSARGGGLRSNQPQHF.

This clone is medium-sized. The chain recombines TRBV11-3 with TRBJ1-3; 8 positions match TRBD1. This CDR3 contains 15 residues. CDR1 is SGHNT and CDR2 is YENEEA in the germline V gene. Trimming at V came to 5 bases and at J to 1 base, leaving 4 bases not matched to a gene. DNA of the CDR3: TGTGCCAGCAGCCCGACAGGGGCTTCTGGAAACACCATATATTTT. Its translation: CASSPTGASGNTIYF.

This chain uses TRBV29-1 with TRBJ2-1; D remains unclear. The length of the CDR3 is 15 residues. V shed 3 bases and J shed 0 bases, with 12 bases lying between them. Germline V gene sequence: CDR1 SQVTM, CDR2 ANQGSEA. As DNA, the CDR3 is TGCAGCGTTGAGCCACGGGTGCGCTCCTACAATGAGCAGTTCTTC. Its translation: CSVEPRVRSYNEQFF.

Only a few counts were recorded for this clone. The V and J genes are TRBV4-1 and TRBJ1-1; D may be TRBD1 (6 bases). V gave up 4 bases and J gave up 1 base, with 10 bases separating them. Germline assignment: CDR1 MGHRA and CDR2 YSYEKL. The CDR3 has 14 residues. DNA for the CDR3: TGCGCCAGCAGCCGAGGACAGCCGAACACTGAAGCTTTCTTT. Translation: CASSRGQPNTEAFF.

The V call is TRBV6-8, the J call TRBJ2-1, with 7 bases matching TRBD1. Germline lookup yields CDR1 MNHGY and CDR2 SAAAGT. This CDR3 is built from 12 residues. With V trimmed by 3 bases and J by 12 bases, 5 bases remained unmatched. The CDR3 loop is CASSYYRDRQFF. In DNA, the CDR3 is TGTGCCAGCAGTTATTATAGGGACAGGCAGTTCTTC.

The chain combines TRBV6-8 with TRBJ1-5, with 7 bases that match TRBD1. The CDR3 totals 15 residues. Germline V gene lookup returns CDR1 MNHGY and CDR2 SAAAGT. Trimming took 6 bases from V and 2 from J; bases not matched to a gene: 7. The CDR3 loop is CASSGTGAGNQPQHF. For the CDR3, the DNA is TGTGCCAGCAGCGGTACAGGGGCGGGCAATCAGCCCCAGCATTTT.

This chain joins TRBV9 and TRBJ2-7; no firm D call. CDR1 and CDR2 (germline): SGDLS, YYNGEE. The CDR3 totals 15 residues. V lost 4 bases and J lost 0, with 14 bases in between. CDR3 in DNA: TGTGCCAGCAGCCCTTCCGGACGGCCCTCCTACGAGCAGTACTTC. This codes for CASSPSGRPSYEQYF.

In this sample, this clone turned up a few times. This sequence joins TRBV11-3 and TRBJ1-6; D is ambiguous. CDR1 and CDR2 (germline): SGHNT, YENEEA. The V gene lost 3 bases and the J gene lost 0 bases, with 6 bases spanning the gap. The CDR3 consists of 15 residues. CDR3 in amino acids: CASSFSSSYNSPLHF. The CDR3 nucleotides read TGTGCCAGCAGCTTCTCCAGCTCCTATAATTCACCCCTCCACTTT.

In this sample, this clone turned up once. The chain combines TRBV30 with TRBJ1-2; possible D gene TRBD1, 6 bases. V was clipped by 5 bases and J by 4 bases, with 14 bases between them. The germline V gene encodes CDR1 GTSNPN and CDR2 SVGIG (reference sequence). The CDR3 runs 13 residues. The CDR3 nucleotides read TGTGCCTGGGACCAGGGGCAAGGCTATGGCTACACCTTC. Translation gives CAWDQGQGYGYTF. Complete variable domain (other parts from reference TRBV30 and TRBJ1-2): SQTIHQWPATLVQPVGSPLSLECTVEGTSNPNLYWYRQAAGRGLQLLFYSVGIGQISSEVPQNLSASRPQDRQFILSSKKLLLSDSGFYLCAWDQGQGYGYTFGSGTRLTVV.

This clone was detected many times. This chain's CDR3 is CASSRSGADQPQHF. The CDR3 DNA is TGTGCCAGCAGCCGCTCGGGGGCCGATCAGCCCCAGCATTTT. The chain links TRBV11-3 to TRBJ1-5, with D perhaps matching TRBD1 (6 bases). Germline CDR1 and CDR2: SGHNT and YENEEA. The CDR3 has 14 amino acids. V dropped 5 bases and J dropped 5 bases, with 13 bases sitting between them.

The rearrangement uses TRBV2 and TRBJ1-6, with 10 positions matching TRBD1. V shed 5 bases and J 4 bases; nucleotides not matched to a gene: 5. Looked up from germline, CDR1 is SNHLY and CDR2 is FYNNEI. The CDR3 extends over 16 amino acids. Here the CDR3 reads CASSRDRGTYNSPLHF. The CDR3, as DNA: TGTGCCAGCAGTCGGGACAGGGGCACGTATAATTCACCCCTCCACTTT.

This chain joins TRBV19 and TRBJ2-2, with D tentatively TRBD2 (6 bases). Trimming shortened V by 4 bases and J by 5 bases, and 14 bases separated the two germline ends. The CDR3 extends over 15 amino acids. Germline V gives CDR1 LNHDA, CDR2 SQIVND (reference sequence). The CDR3 bases are TGTGCCAGTAGTAAGAACACTCGGGGGACCGGGGAGCTGTTTTTT. It specifies CASSKNTRGTGELFF. The full variable domain, its missing parts supplied by reference TRBV19 and TRBJ2-2, is DGGITQSPKYLFRKEGQNVTLSCEQNLNHDAMYWYRQDPGQGLRLIYYSQIVNDFQKGDIAEGYSVSREKKESFPLTVTSAQKNPTAFYLCASSKNTRGTGELFFGEGSRLTVL.

This clone has a handful of counts. This sequence joins TRBV28 and TRBJ1-5; 10 bases map to TRBD1. The CDR3 has 16 amino acids. V lost 2 bases and J lost 4; bases outside the gene matches: 5. Germline CDR1 is MDHEN and CDR2 is SYDVKM. The CDR3 region is CASSLGWDRGNQPQHF. The DNA of the CDR3 is TGTGCCAGCAGTTTAGGCTGGGACAGGGGAAATCAGCCCCAGCATTTT.